These T cell receptor beta chains were read from a single sample in a study of stem cell transplantation in POMP-related autoinflammatory disease. Profiled with immunoSEQ multiplex PCR; TCRdb holds only in-frame clones, not every one. Here the sample spans a few thousand clones, 92% being singletons. Sequenced material: CD8+ T cells from PBMCs, taken after stem cell transplantation. These receptors came from a human patient with POMP-related autoinflammation and immune dysregulation (PRAID). Some T cells may be graft donor cells. Both conserved end residues are part of each CDR3. Each record gives: D gene, J gene, V gene, clone size, CDR3 protein, CDR3 DNA. A D gene is named only where the DNA matches it firmly. Some rows mark clone size as missing; the rest say once, few, many or name a class of expanded clone.

.,TRBJ2-2,TRBV7-9,.,CASTGLIHGELFF,TGTGCCAGCACCGGACTAATCCACGGGGAGCTGTTTTTT
TRBD2,TRBJ2-1,TRBV27,.,CASSLVFGASGSDEQFF,TGTGCCAGCAGTTTAGTCTTCGGGGCTAGCGGGAGTGATGAGCAGTTCTTC
.,TRBJ2-5,TRBV5-1,.,CASSLEGYQETQYF,TGCGCCAGCAGCTTGGAGGGGTACCAAGAGACCCAGTACTTC
.,TRBJ2-7,TRBV29-1,.,CSVYTQGNEQYF,TGCAGCGTGTACACTCAGGGTAACGAGCAGTACTTC
TRBD2,TRBJ2-2,TRBV24-1,once,CATSDLLAGDPPGELFF,TGTGCCACCAGTGATTTGCTCGCGGGGGACCCTCCCGGGGAGCTGTTTTTT
TRBD2,TRBJ2-3,TRBV5-4,.,CASSLAIWTSGRADTQYF,TGTGCCAGCAGCTTGGCCATCTGGACTAGCGGGAGGGCAGATACGCAGTATTTT
TRBD1,TRBJ1-4,TRBV2,once,CASSEFSPGTGFSTNEKLFF,TGTGCCAGCAGTGAATTTTCCCCCGGGACAGGGTTCTCGACTAATGAAAAACTGTTTTTT
.,TRBJ2-7,TRBV14,.,CASRARGTYEQYF,TGTGCCAGCAGGGCCAGGGGAACCTACGAGCAGTACTTC
.,TRBJ2-1,TRBV27,.,CASSLGGDEQFF,TGTGCCAGCAGTCTTGGAGGCGATGAGCAGTTCTTC
TRBD1,TRBJ2-3,TRBV24-1,.,CATSDLGRGTGGDTQYF,TGTGCCACCAGTGATTTGGGGCGGGGGACAGGGGGAGATACGCAGTATTTT
.,TRBJ1-1,TRBV19,once,CASSMGGGHEAFF,TGTGCCAGTAGTATGGGGGGGGGACATGAAGCTTTCTTT
.,TRBJ2-7,TRBV9,.,CASSVDYSPYEQYF,TGTGCCAGCAGCGTAGATTACAGCCCCTACGAGCAGTACTTC
TRBD2,TRBJ2-7,TRBV7-2,.,CASRPTGGSYEQYF,TGTGCCAGCAGGCCCACGGGAGGCTCCTACGAGCAGTACTTC
.,TRBJ1-1,TRBV7-8,.,CASSSSRGALNTEAFF,TGTGCCAGCAGCTCATCGCGAGGGGCTCTGAACACTGAAGCTTTCTTT
TRBD2,TRBJ2-7,TRBV5-6,.,CASLSGSSYEQYF,TGTGCCAGCCTAAGCGGGAGCTCCTACGAGCAGTACTTC
TRBD1,TRBJ2-7,TRBV11-1,.,CASSLRDRAYEQYF,TGTGCCAGCAGCTTAAGGGACAGGGCCTACGAGCAGTACTTC
TRBD1,TRBJ1-2,TRBV28,.,CASSLRQGAFLGYGYTF,TGTGCCAGCAGTTTACGGCAGGGGGCGTTTTTAGGGTATGGCTACACCTTC
TRBD2,TRBJ2-2,TRBV3-1/TRBV3-2,.,CASSQGPGLAEMNTGELFF,TGTGCCAGCAGCCAAGGACCGGGACTAGCGGAGATGAACACCGGGGAGCTGTTTTTT
.,TRBJ1-5,TRBV27,.,CASSLLGDGQPQHF,TGTGCCAGCAGTTTATTGGGGGACGGTCAGCCCCAGCATTTT
.,TRBJ2-7,TRBV21-1,.,CASSKGEDTWGYEQYF,TGTGCCAGCAGCAAAGGCGAGGATACTTGGGGATACGAGCAGTACTTC
.,TRBJ2-1,TRBV27,.,CASSLGGELYNEQFF,TGTGCCAGCAGTTTAGGAGGAGAACTCTACAATGAGCAGTTCTTC
.,TRBJ1-4,TRBV5-4,.,CASSLRAKSEKLFF,TGTGCCAGCAGCTTGCGGGCGAAGAGCGAAAAACTGTTTTTT
TRBD1,TRBJ2-5,TRBV7-9,.,CASSWGQAEETQYF,TGTGCCAGCAGCTGGGGACAGGCCGAAGAGACCCAGTACTTC
TRBD2,TRBJ2-3,TRBV4-2,.,CASSQLGLAGNLGEDTQYF,TGTGCCAGCAGCCAACTGGGACTAGCGGGAAACCTGGGGGAAGATACGCAGTATTTT
.,TRBJ1-2,TRBV6-5,.,CASSYSTYRGYTF,TGTGCCAGCAGTTACTCAACTTACCGGGGCTACACCTTC
TRBD1,TRBJ2-7,TRBV4-3,.,CASSLGTATYEQYF,TGCGCCAGCAGCCTAGGGACAGCCACCTACGAGCAGTACTTC
TRBD2,TRBJ2-3,TRBV9,.,CASNPGTSGTDTQYF,TGTGCCAGCAACCCCGGGACTAGCGGCACAGATACGCAGTATTTT
.,TRBJ1-2,TRBV6-2/TRBV6-3,few,CASSYPIYYGYTF,TGTGCCAGCAGTTACCCAATATACTATGGCTACACCTTC
TRBD2,TRBJ2-1,TRBV29-1,.,CSVEGLAGGPSEQFF,TGCAGCGTTGAAGGACTAGCGGGAGGGCCGAGTGAGCAGTTCTTC
.,TRBJ2-2,TRBV27,few,CASRPMGSGELFF,TGTGCCAGCAGACCAATGGGCTCTGGGGAGCTGTTTTTT
TRBD2,TRBJ2-5,TRBV5-6,.,CASSSGGLAREETQYF,TGTGCCAGCAGCTCAGGGGGACTAGCGAGAGAAGAGACCCAGTACTTC
TRBD2,TRBJ2-1,TRBV30,.,CAWTVTSGDYNEQFF,TGTGCCTGGACGGTAACTAGCGGAGACTACAATGAGCAGTTCTTC
.,TRBJ2-7,TRBV4-2,once,CASSQRDYEQYF,TGTGCCAGCAGCCAGCGGGACTACGAGCAGTACTTC
.,TRBJ2-1,TRBV9,.,CASSHGYEQFF,TGTGCCAGCAGCCATGGGTATGAGCAGTTCTTC
TRBD1,TRBJ1-3,TRBV18,.,CASSPPGQGAGNTIYF,TGTGCCAGCTCACCACCGGGACAGGGGGCTGGAAACACCATATATTTT
.,TRBJ1-5,TRBV19,.,CASKRQGGNQPQHF,TGTGCCAGTAAGCGCCAGGGAGGCAATCAGCCCCAGCATTTT
TRBD2,TRBJ2-2,TRBV7-3,.,CASSQGLAGGSGELFF,TGTGCCAGCAGCCAGGGACTAGCGGGAGGATCCGGGGAGCTGTTTTTT
.,TRBJ2-7,TRBV27,.,CASSSPGSNYEQYF,TGTGCCAGCAGTTCGCCCGGGTCCAACTACGAGCAGTACTTC
.,TRBJ2-1,TRBV28,.,CASSFNSILTHEQFF,TGTGCCAGCAGTTTCAACTCGATCTTAACCCATGAGCAGTTCTTC
.,TRBJ2-1,TRBV9,few,CASSVHGLINEQFF,TGTGCCAGCAGCGTCCATGGACTAATCAATGAGCAGTTCTTC
.,TRBJ2-1,TRBV19,.,CASSIGSSYNEQFF,TGTGCCAGTAGTATAGGGAGCTCCTACAATGAGCAGTTCTTC
.,TRBJ2-7,TRBV6-2/TRBV6-3,.,CASSSRETAPFRDPYEQYF,TGTGCCAGCAGTTCCCGGGAGACAGCACCTTTTAGGGATCCCTACGAGCAGTACTTC
TRBD2,TRBJ2-5,TRBV6-5,.,CASSSSGRGETQYF,TGTGCCAGCAGTTCTAGCGGGAGGGGAGAGACCCAGTACTTC